Listed here are 14 T cell receptor beta chains from one sample, sequenced in a study of Ad26.COV2.S vaccination and SARS-CoV-2 variants (dated by TCRdb to 2020 to 2022). The treatment or condition label, as the study defines it: some 20 received Ad26.COV2.S at low or high dose, single or two shots; 5 received placebo; per-sample allocation not given. For vaccine and placebo recipients, the sequenced repertoires came from samples collected on day 63 after the first injection. The library relied on the immunoSEQ multiplex PCR assay. Held by TCRdb, this immuneACCESS table contains in-frame sequences only and omits some clones. Under half of the omission traces to an unresolved V gene where checked; the cause of the rest is unknown. Across this sample there are 350,000 to 600,000 clones, with around 89% seen only once. Approximately 1.7% of the sample is taken by the ten largest. The input for sequencing was peripheral blood, taken in a trial of Ad26.COV2.S vaccine versus placebo. The receptors come from a person aged 18-60 years who received the Ad26.COV2.S COVID-19 vaccine or a placebo.

This chain links TRBV7-2 with TRBJ1-2, with D tentatively TRBD1 (6 bases). Trimming cost V 4 bases and J 2 bases, with 8 bases left between them. The germline gives CDR1 SGHTA, CDR2 FQGNSA. The CDR3 is made up of 13 amino acids. The CDR3 reads CASSWTENYGYTF. CDR3 nucleotide sequence: TGTGCCAGCAGCTGGACAGAGAACTATGGCTACACCTTC.

The chain links TRBV4-3 to TRBJ2-1; no firm D call. Trimming took 0 bases from V and 10 from J, leaving 10 bases between them. Germline values: CDR1 LGHNA, CDR2 YSLEER. This CDR3 is built from 13 residues. The CDR3 DNA sequence: TGCGCCAGCAGCCAAGATACGGGCCGAGAGCAGTTCTTC. Its protein product is CASSQDTGREQFF.

The genes are TRBV5-5 and TRBJ1-2; weak D call: TRBD1 (5 bases). The CDR3 extends over 15 amino acids. The germline V gene has CDR1 SGHKS and CDR2 YYEKEE (reference sequence). V was clipped by 0 bases and J by 0 bases, with 9 bases between them. In DNA form, the CDR3 reads TGTGCCAGCAGCTTGGGACAGAGCCCTAACTATGGCTACACCTTC. Translating gives CASSLGQSPNYGYTF. Variable domain in full (rest from reference TRBV5-5 and TRBJ1-2): DAGVTQSPTHLIKTRGQQVTLRCSPISGHKSVSWYQQVLGQGPQFIFQYYEKEERGRGNFPDRFSARQFPNYSSELNVNALLLGDSALYLCASSLGQSPNYGYTFGSGTRLTVV.

Comment on this clone: The junction shows a germline mismatch at one end, possibly a read error. V usage is TRBV7-7 and J usage is TRBJ1-1; D ambiguous. The CDR3 extends over 13 amino acids. The V gene's germline CDR1 is SSHAT and CDR2 FNYEAQ (reference sequence). CDR3 bases: TGTGCTAGCAGCTTAAGGGCCTACACTGAAGCTTTCTTT. Translation gives CASSLRAYTEAFF.

This chain links TRBV3-1 (or the pseudogene TRBV3-2) with TRBJ2-7; the match to TRBD2 covers 7 bases. CDR1 and CDR2 (germline): LGHDT, YNNKEL (reference sequence). Trimming cost V 1 base and J 2 bases; bases outside gene matches: 5. CDR3 size: 15 residues. The CDR3 DNA follows: TGTGCCAGCAGCCAAGGCGGGAGTAGTCCCTACGAGCAGTACTTC. Translating gives CASSQGGSSPYEQYF.

The gene calls are TRBV29-1 and TRBJ1-1; 9 bases line up with TRBD1. V lost 4 bases and J lost 1; bases outside the gene matches: 7. This CDR3 has 15 amino acids. CDR1 is SQVTM and CDR2 is ANQGSEA in the germline V gene. CDR3 sequence reads: CSVVRPGQGNTEAFF. DNA for the CDR3: TGCAGCGTTGTTAGGCCGGGACAGGGGAACACTGAAGCTTTCTTT.

The genes are TRBV7-9 and TRBJ2-3; 14 positions agree with TRBD2. The CDR3 covers 19 residues. Trimming took 7 bases from V and 0 from J; bases not matched to a gene: 12. The V gene's germline CDR1 is SEHNR and CDR2 FQNEAQ (reference sequence). DNA for the CDR3: TGTGCCAGCATCTATGGACTAGCGGGAGGACCCCAAAGCACAGATACGCAGTATTTT. This sequence encodes CASIYGLAGGPQSTDTQYF.

A single count supports this clone. One end of the junction is discordant with germline, which a read error may explain. V and J are TRBV6-6 and TRBJ1-2, with 7 bases lining up with TRBD1. The CDR3 is 12 residues long. Germline V CDR1 and CDR2: MNHNY, SVGAGI (reference sequence). This chain's CDR3 is CASSIVQGVQLF. CDR3 coding DNA: TGTGCCAGCAGTATAGTTCAGGGGGTACAATTATTC.

This clone was recorded once. The V gene is TRBV18, the J gene TRBJ1-3, with a weak D call TRBD1 (6 bases). CDR3 length equals 16 residues. Germline V gene lookup returns CDR1 KGHSH and CDR2 LQKENI. V shed 1 base and J shed 4 bases, with 14 bases lying between them. As DNA, the CDR3 is TGTGCCAGCTCACCACTCCGGGACACTCCGGGAAACACCATATATTTT. It translates to CASSPLRDTPGNTIYF.

This clone was seen a handful of times. The CDR3 spells CASNPSWNYNSPLHF. The DNA for the CDR3 is TGTGCCAGCAACCCATCCTGGAACTATAATTCACCCCTCCACTTT. This chain uses TRBV7-2 with TRBJ1-6; D is uncertain. The CDR3 has 15 amino acids. V was cut by 7 bases and J by 3 bases, with 13 bases left in between. CDR1 is SGHTA, CDR2 FQGNSA, per germline. Complete variable domain (other parts from reference TRBV7-2 and TRBJ1-6): GAGVSQSPSNKVTEKGKDVELRCDPISGHTALYWYRQSLGQGLEFLIYFQGNSAPDKSGLPSDRFSAERTGGSVSTLTIQRTQQEDSAVYLCASNPSWNYNSPLHFGNGTRLTVT.

This clone was recorded only once. V usage is TRBV29-1 and J usage is TRBJ2-5; D is ambiguous. The V gene's germline CDR1 is SQVTM and CDR2 ANQGSEA. V shed 7 bases and J shed 3 bases, with 12 bases lying between them. The CDR3 is made up of 12 amino acids. The CDR3 coding sequence is TGCAGCGCTGTAGCCCATGAAGAGACCCAGTACTTC. This codes for CSAVAHEETQYF.

The genes are TRBV5-1 and TRBJ2-1; TRBD2 aligns across 11 bases. CDR1 is SGHRS, CDR2 YFSETQ, per germline. The ends lost 3 bases at V and 3 bases at J; junction bases unmatched: 2. This CDR3 has 15 residues. The DNA for the CDR3 is TGCGCCAGCAGCTCACTAGCGGGGGTCTACAATGAGCAGTTCTTC. Amino acids: CASSSLAGVYNEQFF. The full variable domain, its missing parts supplied by reference TRBV5-1 and TRBJ2-1, is KAGVTQTPRYLIKTRGQQVTLSCSPISGHRSVSWYQQTPGQGLQFLFEYFSETQRNKGNFPGRFSGRQFSNSRSEMNVSTLELGDSALYLCASSSLAGVYNEQFFGPGTRLTVL.

The V call is TRBV28, the J call TRBJ2-7; TRBD2 is a possible D gene (5 bases). The V and J ends lost 4 bases and 3 bases respectively, with 13 bases between them. Germline V CDR1 and CDR2: MDHEN, SYDVKM. This CDR3 comprises 14 residues. The CDR3 nucleotides are TGTGCCAGCAGTTCGGGAACAGTGATCTACGAGCAGTACTTC. Residues: CASSSGTVIYEQYF. Drawing the rest from reference TRBV28 and TRBJ2-7, the complete variable domain is DVKVTQSSRYLVKRTGEKVFLECVQDMDHENMFWYRQDPGLGLRLIYFSYDVKMKEKGDIPEGYSVSREKKERFSLILESASTNQTSMYLCASSSGTVIYEQYFGPGTRLTVT.

The chain joins TRBV28 to TRBJ1-2, with D possibly being TRBD1 (5 bases). Trimming cost V 6 bases and J 8 bases, with 19 bases left between them. This CDR3 region has 14 residues. The germline CDR1 and CDR2 sequences are MDHEN and SYDVKM. CDR3 protein: CASRGGTLPLGYTF. In DNA form, the CDR3 reads TGTGCCAGCAGGGGGGGAACCCTACCTCTGGGCTACACCTTC.